This TCR beta chain was retrieved from a study of blood T cell repertoires in COVID-19. Study information: Sites in the United States, Italy and Spain provided acute and convalescent COVID-19 samples.

Only a few counts were recorded for this clone. Per the authors' pipeline: Amplified reference gene primers provided the basis for estimating nucleated cell counts. TCRdb's copy holds only in-frame clones and misses some; the assay was immunoSEQ multiplex PCR. V and J calls and clone size are as listed in that table; D and trimming were resolved from the DNA. The sample shows roughly 250,000 clones, under 90% of them seen only once. The receptor's source is an older woman with active or convalescent COVID-19. The sequencing input was peripheral blood.

CDR3 in amino acids: CASSQGQYHGYTF. The DNA for the CDR3 is TGTGCCAGCAGCCAGGGACAGTACCATGGCTACACCTTC. The genes are TRBV14 and TRBJ1-2; TRBD1 matches 7 bases. Germline-derived CDR1 and CDR2 are SGHDN and FVKESK. The CDR3 is 13 residues long. The trim removed 3 bases at V and 6 bases at J, leaving 4 bases unmatched.